This is a list of T cell receptor beta chains from one sample in a study of shared clonotypes between healthy human individuals. This table comes from immunoSEQ multiplex PCR, and its TCRdb copy is limited to in-frame clones, with some not included. The sample comprises about 1.5 million clones, 98% of which are singletons, and around 0.47% rests with the top ten. Sample: naive CD4+ T cells sorted from blood. The source of these receptors is a man aged 25-40 years in good health. The CDR3 runs from the conserved cysteine through the conserved F or W. D genes are given only for firm matches. Clone sizes are given selectively: once, few, many, or a class where the clone is expanded.

J gene | D gene | CDR3 length | clone size | V gene | CDR3 protein | CDR3 DNA
TRBJ2-2 | TRBD1 | 15 | - | TRBV28 | CASSQRLGTGGILFF | TGTGCCAGCAGTCAAAGATTGGGGACAGGGGGTATACTGTTTTTT
TRBJ2-7 | TRBD2 | 14 | - | TRBV6-1 | CASTREPSSYEQYF | TGTGCCAGCACGCGGGAGCCGAGCTCCTACGAGCAGTACTTC
TRBJ2-5 | - | 14 | - | TRBV15 | CATSRAAGGETQYF | TGTGCCACCAGCAGAGCGGCGGGCGGGGAGACCCAGTACTTC
TRBJ1-1 | - | 14 | once | TRBV4-1 | CASSQGTRDTEAFF | TGCGCCAGCAGCCAAGGAACCCGGGACACTGAAGCTTTCTTT
TRBJ1-1 | - | 19 | - | TRBV7-8 | CASSSYPGRRAGVNTEAFF | TGTGCCAGCAGTTCATATCCGGGACGTCGGGCGGGGGTAAACACTGAAGCTTTCTTT
TRBJ2-2 | - | 13 | once | TRBV5-1 | CASSLSDTGELFF | TGCGCCAGCAGCTTGAGTGACACCGGGGAGCTGTTTTTT
TRBJ2-2 | - | 15 | - | TRBV7-8 | CASSSGTQNTGELFF | TGTGCCAGCAGTTCCGGGACTCAAAACACCGGGGAGCTGTTTTTT
TRBJ2-6 | - | 15 | - | TRBV5-4 | CASSYGGWWANVLTF | TGTGCCAGCAGTTATGGGGGGTGGTGGGCCAACGTCCTGACTTTC
TRBJ1-3 | - | 15 | - | TRBV28 | CASSLGADSGNTIYF | TGTGCCAGCAGTTTAGGTGCCGACTCTGGAAACACCATATATTTT
TRBJ1-2 | TRBD1 | 15 | - | TRBV7-9 | CASSLQQGLDYGYTF | TGTGCCAGCAGCTTACAACAGGGGCTGGACTATGGCTACACCTTC
TRBJ1-2 | - | 14 | - | TRBV7-2 | CASSLFRTDYGYTF | TGTGCCAGCAGCTTATTCCGGACGGACTATGGCTACACCTTC
TRBJ2-5 | TRBD2 | 17 | - | TRBV5-1 | CASSLRLAGGPWETQYF | TGCGCCAGCAGCTTGCGGCTAGCGGGAGGGCCCTGGGAGACCCAGTACTTC
TRBJ1-5 | TRBD1 | 14 | once | TRBV19 | CASKETGLFQPQHF | TGTGCCAGTAAGGAGACAGGGTTGTTTCAGCCCCAGCATTTT
TRBJ2-6 | - | 15 | - | TRBV7-9 | CASKMTESGANVLTF | TGTGCCAGCAAAATGACTGAGTCTGGGGCCAACGTCCTGACTTTC
TRBJ2-1 | TRBD1 | 15 | - | TRBV27 | CASSSDRGRYNEQFF | TGTGCCAGCAGTTCGGACAGGGGAAGATACAATGAGCAGTTCTTC
TRBJ2-5 | - | 14 | once | TRBV10-3 | CAISGNRGGETQYF | TGTGCCATCAGTGGGAATAGGGGTGGAGAGACCCAGTACTTC
TRBJ2-7 | - | 13 | - | TRBV27 | CASRSWMNYEQYF | TGTGCCAGCAGGAGCTGGATGAACTACGAGCAGTACTTC
TRBJ2-1 | TRBD2 | 16 | - | TRBV5-1 | CASSHRLAGGYNEQFF | TGCGCCAGCAGCCACCGCCTGGCGGGAGGATACAATGAGCAGTTCTTC
TRBJ2-1 | - | 14 | - | TRBV6-6 | CASSPPWSYNEQFF | TGTGCCAGCAGCCCTCCATGGTCCTACAATGAGCAGTTCTTC
TRBJ2-5 | - | 14 | - | TRBV5-1 | CASSGGGGQETQYF | TGCGCCAGCAGCGGCGGCGGAGGGCAAGAGACCCAGTACTTC
TRBJ2-7 | - | 15 | - | TRBV4-3 | CASSRDRTYSYEQYF | TGCGCCAGCAGCCGGGACCGTACGTACTCCTACGAGCAGTACTTC
TRBJ2-2 | TRBD1 | 16 | once | TRBV27 | CASSLVRGRVTGELFF | TGTGCCAGCAGTTTAGTGAGGGGGCGAGTTACCGGGGAGCTGTTTTTT
TRBJ1-2 | - | 13 | - | TRBV12-5 | CASGPGRDYGYTF | TGTGCTAGTGGCCCCGGACGAGATTATGGCTACACCTTC
TRBJ2-1 | - | 12 | - | TRBV11-2 | CASSKGGNEQFF | TGTGCCAGCAGCAAGGGGGGTAATGAGCAGTTCTTC
TRBJ1-1 | TRBD1 | 16 | - | TRBV18 | CASSPLNRGANTEAFF | TGTGCCAGCTCACCACTCAACAGGGGCGCAAACACTGAAGCTTTCTTT
TRBJ2-1 | - | 14 | - | TRBV28 | CASRGADSYNEQFF | TGTGCCAGCAGGGGAGCGGACAGTTACAATGAGCAGTTCTTC
TRBJ2-2 | TRBD2 | 17 | - | TRBV5-1 | CASSPTIAGGPVGELFF | TGCGCCAGCAGCCCGACTATAGCGGGAGGGCCGGTCGGGGAGCTGTTTTTT
TRBJ2-7 | - | 18 | - | TRBV19 | CASSMGRGTKDPAYEQYF | TGTGCCAGTAGCATGGGGCGGGGCACCAAGGATCCGGCCTACGAGCAGTACTTC
TRBJ2-1 | TRBD2 | 16 | - | TRBV19 | CASSIRTSGIQDEQFF | TGTGCCAGTAGCATCAGGACTAGCGGGATTCAGGATGAGCAGTTCTTC
TRBJ1-2 | - | 14 | - | TRBV28 | CASSLGQRNYGYTF | TGTGCCAGCAGTTTGGGCCAGAGAAACTATGGCTACACCTTC
TRBJ2-2 | TRBD2 | 16 | once | TRBV7-7 | CASSLAAGLAGGELFF | TGTGCTAGCAGCTTAGCAGCCGGACTAGCGGGAGGGGAGCTGTTTTTT
TRBJ1-2 | - | 14 | - | TRBV19 | CASRTSGVSYGYTF | TGTGCCAGTAGAACCTCGGGAGTCTCCTATGGCTACACCTTC
TRBJ2-5 | - | 13 | once | TRBV5-1 | CASSFESVGAQYF | TGCGCCAGCAGCTTCGAGAGTGTGGGGGCCCAGTACTTC
TRBJ1-1 | - | 13 | once | TRBV18 | CASSLNGGEEAFF | TGTGCCAGCTCCCTCAATGGGGGGGAGGAAGCTTTCTTT
TRBJ2-6 | - | 17 | - | TRBV7-9 | CASTSGGTSSGANILTF | TGTGCCAGCACCTCAGGTGGGACGTCAAGTGGGGCCAACATCCTGACTTTC
TRBJ1-1 | - | 14 | - | TRBV7-2 | CASSSPQGYTEAFF | TGTGCCAGCAGCTCCCCGCAGGGGTACACTGAAGCTTTCTTT
TRBJ2-3 | - | 16 | - | TRBV6-6 | CASSYELRTNTDTQYF | TGTGCCAGCAGTTACGAGCTTCGGACTAACACAGATACGCAGTATTTT
TRBJ1-1 | - | 15 | - | TRBV27 | CASSPLLLVNTEAFF | TGTGCCAGCAGTCCCTTACTTCTGGTCAACACTGAAGCTTTCTTT
TRBJ2-7 | TRBD2 | 15 | - | TRBV9 | CASSVGLAGAAEQYF | TGTGCCAGCAGCGTAGGACTAGCGGGAGCTGCAGAGCAGTACTTC
TRBJ2-1 | TRBD1 | 15 | - | TRBV5-6 | CASSDERDRDNEQFF | TGTGCCAGCAGCGACGAACGGGACAGAGACAATGAGCAGTTCTTC
TRBJ2-1 | TRBD2 | 14 | once | TRBV28 | CASRETSVGDEQFF | TGTGCCAGCAGGGAAACTAGCGTAGGCGATGAGCAGTTCTTC